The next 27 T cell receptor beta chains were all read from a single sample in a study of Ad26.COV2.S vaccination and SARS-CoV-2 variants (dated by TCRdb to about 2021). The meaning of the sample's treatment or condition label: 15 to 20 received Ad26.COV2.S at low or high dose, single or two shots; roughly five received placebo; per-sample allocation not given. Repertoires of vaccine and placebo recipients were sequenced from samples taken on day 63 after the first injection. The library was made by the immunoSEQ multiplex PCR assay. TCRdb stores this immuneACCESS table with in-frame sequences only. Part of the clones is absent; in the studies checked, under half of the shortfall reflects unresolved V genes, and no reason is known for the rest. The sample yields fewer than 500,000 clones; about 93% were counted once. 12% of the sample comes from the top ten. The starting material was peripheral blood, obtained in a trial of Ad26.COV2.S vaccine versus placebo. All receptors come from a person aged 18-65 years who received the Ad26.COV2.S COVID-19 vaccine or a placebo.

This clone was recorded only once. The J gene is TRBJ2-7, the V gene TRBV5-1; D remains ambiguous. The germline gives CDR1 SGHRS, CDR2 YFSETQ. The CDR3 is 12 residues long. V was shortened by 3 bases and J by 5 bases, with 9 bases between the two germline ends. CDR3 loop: CASSSRLDEQYF. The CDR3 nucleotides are TGCGCCAGCAGCTCGAGGTTGGACGAGCAGTACTTC.

The CDR3 DNA sequence: TGCAGTGCTAGAGGAGGGTGGGGATGGTACTTC. It encodes CSARGGWGWYF. V gene TRBV20-1 combines with J gene TRBJ2-7, with D perhaps TRBD2 (5 bases). The CDR3 is 11 residues long. V shed 1 base and J shed 12 bases, with 13 bases lying between them. CDR1 is DFQATT, CDR2 SNEGSKA, per germline (reference sequence).

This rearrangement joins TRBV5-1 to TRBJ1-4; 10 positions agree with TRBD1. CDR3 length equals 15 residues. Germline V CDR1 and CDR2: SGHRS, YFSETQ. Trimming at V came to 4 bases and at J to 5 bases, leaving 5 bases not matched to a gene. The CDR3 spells CASSPTGGENEKLFF. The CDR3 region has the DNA TGCGCCAGCAGCCCGACAGGGGGCGAGAATGAAAAACTGTTTTTT.

The CDR3 sequence: CASTTGTGDTEAFF. The CDR3 nucleotides read TGCGCCAGCACGACCGGGACAGGGGACACTGAAGCTTTCTTT. This chain uses TRBV4-1 with TRBJ1-1; 10 nucleotides align to TRBD1. Per germline, CDR1 MGHRA and CDR2 YSYEKL. The CDR3 is 14 amino acids. J gave up 3 bases and V 7 bases, and 5 bases lay outside the gene matches.

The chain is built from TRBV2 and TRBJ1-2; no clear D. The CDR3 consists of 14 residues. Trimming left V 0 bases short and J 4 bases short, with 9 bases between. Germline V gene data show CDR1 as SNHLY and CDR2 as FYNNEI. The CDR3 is CASSEAIPSYGYTF. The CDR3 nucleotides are TGTGCCAGCAGTGAAGCCATCCCTTCCTATGGCTACACCTTC.

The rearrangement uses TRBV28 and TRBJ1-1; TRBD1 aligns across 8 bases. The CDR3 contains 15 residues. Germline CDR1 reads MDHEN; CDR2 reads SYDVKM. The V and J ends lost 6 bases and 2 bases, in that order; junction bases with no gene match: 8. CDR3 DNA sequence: TGTGCCAGCAGGGAACAGGGGGGGGAAAACACTGAAGCTTTCTTT. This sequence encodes CASREQGGENTEAFF.

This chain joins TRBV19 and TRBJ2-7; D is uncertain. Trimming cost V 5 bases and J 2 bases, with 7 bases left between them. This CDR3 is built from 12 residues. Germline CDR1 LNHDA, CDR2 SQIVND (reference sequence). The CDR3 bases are TGTGCCAGTAGTGATAAAGCCTACGAGCAGTACTTC. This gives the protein CASSDKAYEQYF.

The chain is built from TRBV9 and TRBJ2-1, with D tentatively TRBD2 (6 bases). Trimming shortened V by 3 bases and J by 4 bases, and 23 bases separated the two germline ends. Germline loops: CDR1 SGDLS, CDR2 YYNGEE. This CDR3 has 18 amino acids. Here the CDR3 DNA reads TGTGCCAGCAGCGGGTTCCGGAAGAATAGCGGAACGTACAATGAGCAGTTCTTC. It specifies CASSGFRKNSGTYNEQFF.

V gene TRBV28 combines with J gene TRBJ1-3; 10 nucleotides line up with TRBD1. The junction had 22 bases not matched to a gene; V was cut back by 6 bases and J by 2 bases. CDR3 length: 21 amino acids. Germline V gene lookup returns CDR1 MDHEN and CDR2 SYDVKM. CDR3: CASSTPSPGQGLEGAGNTIYF. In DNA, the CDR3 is TGTGCCAGCAGCACACCCTCACCGGGACAGGGGTTGGAAGGTGCTGGAAACACCATATATTTT.

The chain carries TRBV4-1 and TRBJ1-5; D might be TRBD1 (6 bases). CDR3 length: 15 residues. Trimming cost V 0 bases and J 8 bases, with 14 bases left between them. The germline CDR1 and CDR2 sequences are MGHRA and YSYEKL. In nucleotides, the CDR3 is TGCGCCAGCAGCCAAGATGTTAAAGGGGGAGAGCCCCAGCATTTT. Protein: CASSQDVKGGEPQHF.

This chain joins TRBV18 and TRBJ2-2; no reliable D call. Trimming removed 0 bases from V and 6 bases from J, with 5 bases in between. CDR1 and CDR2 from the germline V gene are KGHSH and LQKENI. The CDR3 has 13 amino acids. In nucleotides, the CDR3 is TGTGCCAGCTCACCACCTGGGGCCGGGGAGCTGTTTTTT. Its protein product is CASSPPGAGELFF.

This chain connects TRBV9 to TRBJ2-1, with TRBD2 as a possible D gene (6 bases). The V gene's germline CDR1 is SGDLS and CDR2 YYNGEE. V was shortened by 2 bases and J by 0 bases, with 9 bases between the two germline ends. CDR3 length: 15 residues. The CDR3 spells CASSVGLTSYNEQFF. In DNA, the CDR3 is TGTGCCAGCAGCGTCGGACTAACCTCCTACAATGAGCAGTTCTTC.

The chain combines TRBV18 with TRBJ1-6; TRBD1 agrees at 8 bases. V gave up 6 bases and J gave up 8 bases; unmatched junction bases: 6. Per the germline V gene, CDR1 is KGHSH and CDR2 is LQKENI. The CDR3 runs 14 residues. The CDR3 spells CASSEQGVDSPLHF. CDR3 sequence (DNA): TGTGCCAGCTCTGAACAGGGGGTGGATTCACCCCTCCACTTT.

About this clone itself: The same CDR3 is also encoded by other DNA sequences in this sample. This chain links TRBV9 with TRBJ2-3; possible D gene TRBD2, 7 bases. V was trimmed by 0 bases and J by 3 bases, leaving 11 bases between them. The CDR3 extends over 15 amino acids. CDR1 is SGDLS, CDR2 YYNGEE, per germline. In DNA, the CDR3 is TGTGCCAGCAGCGTAGACGGGGGGCATACAGATACGCAGTATTTT. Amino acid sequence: CASSVDGGHTDTQYF.

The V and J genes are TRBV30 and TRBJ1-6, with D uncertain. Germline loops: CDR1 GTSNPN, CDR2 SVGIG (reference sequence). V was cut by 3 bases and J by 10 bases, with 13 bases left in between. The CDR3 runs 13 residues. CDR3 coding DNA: TGTGCCTGGAGAGCCCCGGGCGGGTCACCCCTCCACTTT. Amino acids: CAWRAPGGSPLHF. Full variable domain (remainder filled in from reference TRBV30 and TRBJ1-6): SQTIHQWPATLVQPVGSPLSLECTVEGTSNPNLYWYRQAAGRGLQLLFYSVGIGQISSEVPQNLSASRPQDRQFILSSKKLLLSDSGFYLCAWRAPGGSPLHFGNGTRLTVT.

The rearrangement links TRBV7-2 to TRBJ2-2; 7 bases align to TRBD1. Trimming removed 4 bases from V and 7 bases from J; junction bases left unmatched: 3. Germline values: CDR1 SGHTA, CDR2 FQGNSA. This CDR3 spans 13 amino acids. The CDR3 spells CASSSTGVGELFF. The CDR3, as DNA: TGTGCCAGCAGCTCCACAGGGGTCGGGGAGCTGTTTTTT. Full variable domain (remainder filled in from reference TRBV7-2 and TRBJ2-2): GAGVSQSPSNKVTEKGKDVELRCDPISGHTALYWYRQSLGQGLEFLIYFQGNSAPDKSGLPSDRFSAERTGGSVSTLTIQRTQQEDSAVYLCASSSTGVGELFFGEGSRLTVL.

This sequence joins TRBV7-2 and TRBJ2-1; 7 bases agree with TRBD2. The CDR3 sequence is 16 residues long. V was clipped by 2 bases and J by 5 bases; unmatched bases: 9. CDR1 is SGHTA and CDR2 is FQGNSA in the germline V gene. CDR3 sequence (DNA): TGTGCCAGCAGCTTACGTGGGAGGGCCGGGAACAATGAGCAGTTCTTC. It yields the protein CASSLRGRAGNNEQFF.

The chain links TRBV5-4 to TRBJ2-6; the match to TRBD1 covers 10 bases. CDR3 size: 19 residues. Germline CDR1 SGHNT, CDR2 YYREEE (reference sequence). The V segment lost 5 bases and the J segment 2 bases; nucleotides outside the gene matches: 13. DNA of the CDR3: TGTGCCAGCAGTTCTCCGGGACAGGGGACATGGACTGGGGCCAACGTCCTGACTTTC. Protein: CASSSPGQGTWTGANVLTF.

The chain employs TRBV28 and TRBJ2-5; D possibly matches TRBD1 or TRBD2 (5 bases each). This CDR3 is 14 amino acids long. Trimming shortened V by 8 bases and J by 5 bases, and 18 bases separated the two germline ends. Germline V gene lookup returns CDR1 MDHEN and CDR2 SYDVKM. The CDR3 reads CASALGTPRETQYF. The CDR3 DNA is TGTGCCAGCGCCCTTGGGACGCCTCGGGAGACCCAGTACTTC.

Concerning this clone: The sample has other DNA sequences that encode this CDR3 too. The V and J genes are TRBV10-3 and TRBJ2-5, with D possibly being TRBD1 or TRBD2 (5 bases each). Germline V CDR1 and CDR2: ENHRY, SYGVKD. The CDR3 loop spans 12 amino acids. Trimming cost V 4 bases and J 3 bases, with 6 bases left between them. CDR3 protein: CAISGGEETQYF. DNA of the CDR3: TGTGCCATCAGTGGAGGGGAAGAGACCCAGTACTTC.

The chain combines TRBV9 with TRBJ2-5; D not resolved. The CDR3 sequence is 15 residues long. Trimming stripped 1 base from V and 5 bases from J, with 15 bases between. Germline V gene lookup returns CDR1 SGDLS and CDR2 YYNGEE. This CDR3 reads CASSVSAAPGETQYF. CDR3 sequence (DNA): TGTGCCAGCAGCGTATCTGCAGCGCCCGGGGAGACCCAGTACTTC. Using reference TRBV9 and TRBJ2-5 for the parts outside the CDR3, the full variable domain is DSGVTQTPKHLITATGQRVTLRCSPRSGDLSVYWYQQSLDQGLQFLIQYYNGEERAKGNILERFSAQQFPDLHSELNLSSLELGDSALYFCASSVSAAPGETQYFGPGTRLLVL.

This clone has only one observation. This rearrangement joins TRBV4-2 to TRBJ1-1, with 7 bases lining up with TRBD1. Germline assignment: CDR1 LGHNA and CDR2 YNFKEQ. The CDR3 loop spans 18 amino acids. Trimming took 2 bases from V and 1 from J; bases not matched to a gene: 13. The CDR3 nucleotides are TGTGCCAGCAGCCAATTACAGGGGCCCACCCGAGAGAACACTGAAGCTTTCTTT. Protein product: CASSQLQGPTRENTEAFF.

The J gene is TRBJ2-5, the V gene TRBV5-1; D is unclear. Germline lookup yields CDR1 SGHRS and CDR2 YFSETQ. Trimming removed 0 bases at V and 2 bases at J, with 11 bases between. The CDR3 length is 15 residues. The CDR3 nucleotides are TGCGCCAGCAGCTTGGCCATGGCCGGGCAAGAGACCCAGTACTTC. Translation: CASSLAMAGQETQYF.

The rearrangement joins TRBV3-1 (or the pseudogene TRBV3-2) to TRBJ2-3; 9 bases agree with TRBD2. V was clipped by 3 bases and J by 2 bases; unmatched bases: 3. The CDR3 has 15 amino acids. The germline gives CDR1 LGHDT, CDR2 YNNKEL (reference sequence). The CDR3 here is CASSHPSGNTDTQYF. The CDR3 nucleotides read TGTGCCAGCAGCCACCCTAGCGGGAACACAGATACGCAGTATTTT.

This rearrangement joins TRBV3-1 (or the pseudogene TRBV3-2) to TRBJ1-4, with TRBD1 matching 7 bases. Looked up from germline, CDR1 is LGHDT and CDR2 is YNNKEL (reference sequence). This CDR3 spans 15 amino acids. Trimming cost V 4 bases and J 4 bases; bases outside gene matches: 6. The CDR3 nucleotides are TGTGCCAGCAGCCCCTACCGGGACAGTAATGAAAAACTGTTTTTT. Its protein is CASSPYRDSNEKLFF.

In DNA form, the CDR3 reads TGTGCCAGCAGCAACTTCAAAACACCACCCTACGAGCAGTACTTC. This encodes CASSNFKTPPYEQYF. V and J are TRBV28 and TRBJ2-7; D unresolved. CDR1 is MDHEN and CDR2 is SYDVKM in the germline V gene. CDR3 length: 15 residues. V shed 6 bases and J shed 2 bases, with 17 bases lying between them.

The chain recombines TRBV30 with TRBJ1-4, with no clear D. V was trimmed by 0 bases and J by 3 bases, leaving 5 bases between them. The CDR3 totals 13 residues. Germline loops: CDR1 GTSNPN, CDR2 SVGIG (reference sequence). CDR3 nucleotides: TGTGCCTGGAGTGTTTTGGCTAATGAAAAACTGTTTTTT. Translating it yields CAWSVLANEKLFF.